This T cell receptor (beta chain) came from a study of blood T cell repertoires in COVID-19. Study information: PBMCs, B-cell-depleted T cells, or T cells were the source of the cDNA or gDNA that made up the material.

Method: immunoSEQ multiplex PCR; TCRdb's copy keeps in-frame clones and lacks some. The table lists some 250,000 clones, over 80% of them singletons, with 27% in the top ten. Germline lookup yields CDR1 SQVTM and CDR2 ANQGSEA. This CDR3 region has 14 residues. V was clipped by 6 bases and J by 3 bases; unmatched bases: 8. The chain combines TRBV29-1 with TRBJ2-1, with 7 bases identical to TRBD1. Sequenced input: peripheral blood. The receptor was derived from a middle-aged man with acute or convalescent COVID-19. Here the CDR3 DNA reads TGCAGCGTCGAACTCCGGGACAGCTACAATGAGCAGTTCTTC. Translating gives CSVELRDSYNEQFF.